The present entry profiles one TCR beta chain with its context. Its antigen is unknown. No base quality information exists; no much larger clone differs at one position. The data were obtained in a study of blood T cell repertoires in COVID-19 (dated by TCRdb to 2018 to 2020). Concerning the study at large: The collaborator samples originated in the United States, Italy and Spain and spanned the acute and convalescent phases of COVID-19. The material from the prospective study consisted of cDNA or gDNA derived from T cells, B-cell-depleted T cells, or PBMCs. The dataset comprised deeply sampled blood TCRbeta repertoires from subjects exposed to, actively infected with, or recovered from COVID-19. The repertoires were released in a freely available public database meant as a resource for research on the immune response to SARS-CoV-2. Samples were obtained from the ongoing ImmuneRACE study (first 160 participants) and from over a thousand subjects provided by 6 global collaborators. A de-identified subject ID, COVID-19 status, age in years and sex were almost always included in the sample metadata. HLA class I and class II types, where available, came from metadata supplied by the sample provider rather than from assay-based typing. Study-wide findings and limitations: The quantity of clinical and demographic metadata differed by source and by participant and was supplied without curation.

The immunoSEQ Assay, a bias-controlled multiplex PCR, was used to amplify TCRbeta CDR3 regions from genomic DNA. In the paper's pipeline: Nucleated cell counts per sample were estimated from amplification of reference gene primers within the assay. To quantify the absolute abundance of each unique TCRbeta CDR3 rearrangement, sequence reads were collapsed and filtered. For each sample, productive Simpson clonality was calculated by taking the square root of Simpson's diversity index across productive rearrangements. Here the immuneACCESS table is served through TCRdb, limited to in-frame sequences with V and J called. Missing clones are a known gap in these copies; in checked studies unresolved V genes cover under half, and the rest lacks a known reason. The V and J calls and clone size come from that table; D and trimming were worked out from the DNA. This sample gives about 140,000 clones in total; about 80% of them show up just once. The ten largest clones add up to around 3.4% of the sample.

From its cysteine to its phenylalanine, the CDR3 spans 17 amino acids. CDR3 DNA is the only sequence kept; it has 51 bases, read in frame from the first base. CDR1 and CDR2 (MNHNS, SASEGT) derive from the germline V gene. Trimming takes 1 base from V and 3 bases from J, and the germline ends sit 19 bases apart. Another Seattle source contributed samples from volunteer blood donors who had recovered from COVID-19. Each collaborating institution followed its own protocols to collect whole blood in K2EDTA tubes. For TCRbeta analysis, collaborators shipped samples as frozen whole blood, isolated PBMCs, or DNA extracted from either of those sample types.

The chain is assembled from TRBV6-1 and TRBJ2-7; the D gene is perhaps TRBD1, from 6 matching bases. This TCR derives from a man between 65 and 85 years old who had recovered from COVID-19. The specimen was peripheral blood. CDR3 reads: CASSEEVGDGQNYEQYF. The nucleotide sequence is given as TGTGCCAGCAGTGAAGAGGTTGGAGACGGACAGAACTACGAGCAGTACTTC.